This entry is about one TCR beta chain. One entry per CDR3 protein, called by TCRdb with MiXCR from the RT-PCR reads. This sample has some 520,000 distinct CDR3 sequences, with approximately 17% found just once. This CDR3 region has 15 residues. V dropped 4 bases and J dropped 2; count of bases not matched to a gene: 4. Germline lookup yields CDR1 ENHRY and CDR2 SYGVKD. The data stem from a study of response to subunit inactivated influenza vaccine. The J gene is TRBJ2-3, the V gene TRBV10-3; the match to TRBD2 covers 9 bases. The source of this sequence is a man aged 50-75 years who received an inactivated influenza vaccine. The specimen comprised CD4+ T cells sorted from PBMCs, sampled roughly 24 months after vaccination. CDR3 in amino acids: CAISVAGAHTDTQYF. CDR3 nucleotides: TGTGCCATCAGTGTAGCGGGGGCACACACAGATACGCAGTATTTT.